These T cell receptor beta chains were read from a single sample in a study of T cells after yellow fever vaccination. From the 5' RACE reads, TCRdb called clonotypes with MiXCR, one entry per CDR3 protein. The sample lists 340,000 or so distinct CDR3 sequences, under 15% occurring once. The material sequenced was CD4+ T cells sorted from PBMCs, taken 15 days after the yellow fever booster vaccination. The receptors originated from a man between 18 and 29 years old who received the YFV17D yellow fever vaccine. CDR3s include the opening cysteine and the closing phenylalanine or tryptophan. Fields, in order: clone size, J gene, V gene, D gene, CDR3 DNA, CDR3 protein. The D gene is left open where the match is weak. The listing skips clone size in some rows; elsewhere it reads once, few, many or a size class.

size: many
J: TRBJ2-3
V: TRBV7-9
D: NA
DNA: TGTGCCAGCAGCTTAGACTTGACCTCCACAGATACGCAGTATTTT
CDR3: CASSLDLTSTDTQYF

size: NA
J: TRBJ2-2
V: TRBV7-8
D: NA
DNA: TGTGCCAGCAGCGCCCGGCCTTCGGCCGGGGAGCTGTTTTTT
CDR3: CASSARPSAGELFF

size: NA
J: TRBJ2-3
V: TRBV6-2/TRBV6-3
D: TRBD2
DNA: TGTGCCAGCAGCCCCTGGACTAGCGGGGGATCTACAGATACGCAGTATTTT
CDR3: CASSPWTSGGSTDTQYF

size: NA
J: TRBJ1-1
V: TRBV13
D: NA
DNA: TGTGCCAGCAGCTTACGGGTTCCGAACACTGAAGCTTTCTTT
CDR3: CASSLRVPNTEAFF

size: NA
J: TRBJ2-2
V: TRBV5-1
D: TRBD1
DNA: TGCGCCAGCAGCCGTTTACCCAGGGGGACCGGGGAGCTGTTTTTT
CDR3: CASSRLPRGTGELFF

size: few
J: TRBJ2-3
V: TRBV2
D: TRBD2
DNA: TGTGCCAGCAGTGAAAGCGGGGGGGTGGATACGCAGTATTTT
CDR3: CASSESGGVDTQYF

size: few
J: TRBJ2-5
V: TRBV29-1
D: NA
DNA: TGCAGCGTGGGGGTTTCTGGGGAGACCCAGTACTTC
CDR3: CSVGVSGETQYF

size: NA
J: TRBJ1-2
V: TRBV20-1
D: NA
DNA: TGCACCACAGTCCGGGTCGACTATGGCTACACCTTC
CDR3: CTTVRVDYGYTF

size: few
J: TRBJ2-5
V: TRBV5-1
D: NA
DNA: TGCGCCAGCAGCCTTAGGAACGGGGAGACCCAGTACTTC
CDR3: CASSLRNGETQYF

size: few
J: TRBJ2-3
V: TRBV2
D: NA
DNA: TGTGCCAGCGGATTGACAGGTTACACAGATACGCAGTATTTT
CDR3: CASGLTGYTDTQYF

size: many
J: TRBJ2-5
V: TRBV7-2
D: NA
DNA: TGTGCCAGCAGCTTAGCCCAAGTGGAGACCCAGTACTTC
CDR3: CASSLAQVETQYF

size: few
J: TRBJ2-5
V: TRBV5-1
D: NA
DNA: TGCGCCAGCACCCGTTTGGGGGCAAACCAAGAGACCCAGTACTTC
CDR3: CASTRLGANQETQYF

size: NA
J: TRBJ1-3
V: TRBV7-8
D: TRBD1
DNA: TGTGCCAGCAGCGTGACAGGGCCGTACTCTGGAAACACCATATATTTT
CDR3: CASSVTGPYSGNTIYF

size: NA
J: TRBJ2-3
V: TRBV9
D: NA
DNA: TGTGCCAGCAGCAACGATAGGGGGGCTCTCCAGGCCACAGATACGCAGTATTTT
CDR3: CASSNDRGALQATDTQYF